The source of this T cell receptor beta chain is a study of CD8+ T cells in alopecia areata. Study-wide points: While tofacitinib was given, many expanded lesional clones persisted in scalp and blood. Relative to normal scalp, lesional scalp, especially alopecia totalis/universalis, showed higher clonality.

Extraction and reverse transcription of RNA yielded cDNA as the sequencing template. Clones were read by immunoSEQ multiplex PCR, and TCRdb kept only the in-frame ones, dropping some. In the table there are about 110,000 clones, 84% of which are singletons. This CDR3 has 16 amino acids. CDR1 is SGHVS and CDR2 is FQNEAQ in the germline V gene. A remark on this clone: Its antigen is not known.

The treatment is: oral pan-JAK inhibitor, 5-10 mg twice daily. PBMC-derived CD4+ and CD8+ T cells were sorted. Specimen: CD8+ T cells sorted from blood, collected at week 24, from a patient treated with tofacitinib. This sequence joins TRBV7-8 and TRBJ2-7; D is unclear. The end of the DNA aligns better with TRBJ2-5, so the J call may be wrong. This receptor was identified in a human donor with alopecia areata. The CDR3 DNA sequence: TGTGCCAGTGGATCTAACGCTCACGGGCAACATGAGACCCAGTACTTC. Its translation: CASGSNAHGQHETQYF.